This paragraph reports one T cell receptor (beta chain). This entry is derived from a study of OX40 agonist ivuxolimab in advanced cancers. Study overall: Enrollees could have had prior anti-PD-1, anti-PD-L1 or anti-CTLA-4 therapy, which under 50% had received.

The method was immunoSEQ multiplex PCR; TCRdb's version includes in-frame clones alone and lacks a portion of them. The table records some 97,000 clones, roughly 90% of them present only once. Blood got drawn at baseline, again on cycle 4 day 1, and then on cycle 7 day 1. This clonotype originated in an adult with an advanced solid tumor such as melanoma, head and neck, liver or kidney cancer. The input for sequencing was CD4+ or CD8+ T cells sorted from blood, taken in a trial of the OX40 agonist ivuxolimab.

The DNA of the CDR3 is TGCGCCAGCAGCATCGGACAGGTTTTAACCGGGGAGCTGTTTTTT. Translated, it gives CASSIGQVLTGELFF. The J gene is TRBJ2-2, the V gene TRBV5-1; the match to TRBD1 covers 7 bases. The J segment lost 5 bases and the V segment lost 4 bases, leaving 8 bases of the junction unmatched. The CDR3 has 15 amino acids. CDR1 SGHRS and CDR2 YFSETQ come from the germline V gene.